This TCR beta chain derives from a study of cytomegalovirus exposure and HLA in healthy donors. Regarding the study as a whole: A list of approximately 160 TCR beta chains associated with cytomegalovirus was given. Accounts indicate the classifier identified cytomegalovirus status with strong specificity and sensitivity. There were a few CMV-associated chains whose specificity for CMV antigens was confirmed in vitro.

Sequencing was performed with immunoSEQ multiplex PCR; in TCRdb, only in-frame clones are kept and a portion is missing. The top ten hold around 6.7% of the sample, which has around 180,000 clones, more than 80% seen once. Points on this clone: Its antigen is unknown.

V shed 1 base and J 5 bases; nucleotides not matched to a gene: 3. The CDR3 is made up of 14 amino acids. Germline-derived CDR1 and CDR2 are SGDLS and YYNGEE. The rearrangement links TRBV9 to TRBJ2-3; 8 nucleotides line up with TRBD1. The clonotype originates from a man aged 18 to 29 in good health and CMV-seropositive. Sequencing input: PBMCs. CDR3 loop: CASSVSGGKDTQYF. The CDR3 region has the DNA TGTGCCAGCAGCGTATCAGGGGGCAAAGATACGCAGTATTTT.